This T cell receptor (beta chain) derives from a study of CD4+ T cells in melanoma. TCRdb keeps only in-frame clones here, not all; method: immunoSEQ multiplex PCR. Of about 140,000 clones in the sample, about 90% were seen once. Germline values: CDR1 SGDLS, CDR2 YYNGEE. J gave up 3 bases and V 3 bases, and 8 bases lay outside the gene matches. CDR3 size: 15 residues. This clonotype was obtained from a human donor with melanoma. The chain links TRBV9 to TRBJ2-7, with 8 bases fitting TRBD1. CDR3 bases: TGTGCCAGCAGCGCGGGACAGGATGAAATCTACGAGCAGTACTTC. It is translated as CASSAGQDEIYEQYF.